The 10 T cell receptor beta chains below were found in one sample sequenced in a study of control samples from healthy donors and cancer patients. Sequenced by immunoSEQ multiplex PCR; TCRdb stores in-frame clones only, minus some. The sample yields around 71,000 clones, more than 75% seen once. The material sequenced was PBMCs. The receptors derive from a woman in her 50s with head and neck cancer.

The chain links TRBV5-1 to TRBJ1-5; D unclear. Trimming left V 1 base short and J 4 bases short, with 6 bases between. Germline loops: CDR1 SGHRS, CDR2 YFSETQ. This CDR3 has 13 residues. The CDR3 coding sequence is TGCGCCAGCAGCTTGTCCCTTAATCAGCCCCAGCATTTT. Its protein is CASSLSLNQPQHF.

The DNA of the CDR3 is TGCGCCAGCAGCTTGGCGGCTAGCGGGGGGGCCCCCCTCTACGAGCAGTACTTC. This codes for CASSLAASGGAPLYEQYF. The chain combines TRBV5-1 with TRBJ2-7, with TRBD2 matching over 12 bases. The CDR3 is 18 residues long. Germline trimming cut 0 bases from V and 3 bases from J; bases unmatched to any gene: 10. From germline, CDR1 is SGHRS and CDR2 YFSETQ.

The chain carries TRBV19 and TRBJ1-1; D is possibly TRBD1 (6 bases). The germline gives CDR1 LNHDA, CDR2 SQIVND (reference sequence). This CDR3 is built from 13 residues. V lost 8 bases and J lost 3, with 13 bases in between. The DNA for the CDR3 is TGTGCCAGTCGACGGGAGGGGGACACTGAAGCTTTCTTT. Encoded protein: CASRREGDTEAFF.

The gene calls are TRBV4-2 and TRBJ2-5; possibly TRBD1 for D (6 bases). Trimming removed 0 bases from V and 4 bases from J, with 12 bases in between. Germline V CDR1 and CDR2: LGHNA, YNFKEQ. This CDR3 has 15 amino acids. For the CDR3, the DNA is TGTGCCAGCAGCCAAGATGGGGGCGGCGGAGAGACCCAGTACTTC. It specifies CASSQDGGGGETQYF.

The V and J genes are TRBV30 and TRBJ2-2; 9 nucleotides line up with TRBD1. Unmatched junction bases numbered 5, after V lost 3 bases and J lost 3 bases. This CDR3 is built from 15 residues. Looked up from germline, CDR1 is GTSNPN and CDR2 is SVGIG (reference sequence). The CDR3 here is CAWSSRDRDTGELFF. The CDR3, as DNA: TGTGCCTGGAGCAGTCGGGACAGGGACACCGGGGAGCTGTTTTTT.

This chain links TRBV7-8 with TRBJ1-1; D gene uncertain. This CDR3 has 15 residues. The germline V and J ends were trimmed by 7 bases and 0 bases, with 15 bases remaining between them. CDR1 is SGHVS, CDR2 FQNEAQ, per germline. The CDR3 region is CASTRVGSMNTEAFF. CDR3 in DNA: TGTGCCAGCACTCGAGTGGGGTCCATGAACACTGAAGCTTTCTTT.

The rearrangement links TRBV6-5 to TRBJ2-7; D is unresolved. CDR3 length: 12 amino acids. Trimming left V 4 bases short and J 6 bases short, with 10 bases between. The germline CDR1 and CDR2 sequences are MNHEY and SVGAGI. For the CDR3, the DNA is TGTGCCAGCAGTTTACCAGGCGGCGAGCAGTACTTC. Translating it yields CASSLPGGEQYF.

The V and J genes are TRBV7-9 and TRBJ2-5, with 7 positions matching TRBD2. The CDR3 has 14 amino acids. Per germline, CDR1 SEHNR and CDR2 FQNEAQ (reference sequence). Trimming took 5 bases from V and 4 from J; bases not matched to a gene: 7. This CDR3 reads CASSRRGTAETQYF. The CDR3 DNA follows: TGTGCCAGCAGCCGGCGGGGGACGGCAGAGACCCAGTACTTC.

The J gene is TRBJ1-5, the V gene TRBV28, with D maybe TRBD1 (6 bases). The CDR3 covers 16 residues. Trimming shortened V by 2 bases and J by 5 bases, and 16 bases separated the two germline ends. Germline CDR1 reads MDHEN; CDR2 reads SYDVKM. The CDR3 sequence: CASSLVRGVRDQPQHF. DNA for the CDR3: TGTGCCAGCAGTTTAGTCAGGGGAGTGAGAGATCAGCCCCAGCATTTT.

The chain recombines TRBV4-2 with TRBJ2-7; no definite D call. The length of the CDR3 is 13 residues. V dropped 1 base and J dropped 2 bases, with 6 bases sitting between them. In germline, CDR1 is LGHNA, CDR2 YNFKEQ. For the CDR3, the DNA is TGTGCCAGCAGCCAAGGACGGGCCTACGAGCAGTACTTC. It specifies CASSQGRAYEQYF.